Presented here are 5 T cell receptor beta chains from one specimen sequenced in a study of OX40 agonist ivuxolimab in advanced cancers. The assay was immunoSEQ multiplex PCR, and TCRdb's table has in-frame clones only and misses some. The profile shows roughly 100,000 clones, roughly 90% of them singletons. The starting material was CD4+ or CD8+ T cells sorted from blood, obtained in a trial of the OX40 agonist ivuxolimab. The receptors here all came from an adult with an advanced solid tumor such as melanoma, head and neck, liver or kidney cancer.

For this clone: The sample carries other DNA sequences with the same CDR3. This chain links TRBV19 with TRBJ2-7; D is uncertain. V was trimmed by 5 bases and J by 2 bases, leaving 10 bases between them. The CDR3 sequence is 13 residues long. Looked up from germline, CDR1 is LNHDA and CDR2 is SQIVND (reference sequence). The CDR3, as DNA: TGTGCCAGTAGTCCGGGCCTTACCTACGAGCAGTACTTC. Protein sequence: CASSPGLTYEQYF.

The chain recombines TRBV29-1 with TRBJ1-2; no firm D call. V dropped 5 bases and J dropped 3 bases, with 13 bases sitting between them. Germline V lookup: CDR1 SQVTM, CDR2 ANQGSEA. This CDR3 region has 13 residues. CDR3 protein: CSVPAPVDYGYTF. In nucleotides, the CDR3 is TGCAGCGTTCCCGCTCCGGTGGACTATGGCTACACCTTC.

V is TRBV6-5 and J is TRBJ2-2; a possible D gene is TRBD1 (6 bases). The CDR3 extends over 15 amino acids. Germline CDR1 MNHEY, CDR2 SVGAGI. V was pared by 0 bases and J by 5 bases, with 10 bases between. CDR3 sequence (DNA): TGTGCCAGCAGTTACTCCAGGGGTGCGACCGGGGAGCTGTTTTTT. Protein product: CASSYSRGATGELFF.

The gene calls are TRBV6-1 and TRBJ2-4; D is perhaps TRBD1 (6 bases). The CDR3 has 17 amino acids. V lost 4 bases and J lost 0, with 16 bases in between. Germline CDR1 reads MNHNS; CDR2 reads SASEGT. Written as DNA, the CDR3 is TGTGCCAGCAGTGGCCCGGCGACAGGACTAGCCAAAAACATTCAGTACTTC. Translation: CASSGPATGLAKNIQYF.

The gene calls are TRBV10-3 and TRBJ2-2; D ambiguous. V was shortened by 2 bases and J by 1 base, with 2 bases between the two germline ends. Germline CDR1 ENHRY, CDR2 SYGVKD. The CDR3 runs 13 residues. CDR3 amino acids: CAISERNTGELFF. The CDR3 nucleotides are TGTGCCATCAGTGAGAGGAACACCGGGGAGCTGTTTTTT.